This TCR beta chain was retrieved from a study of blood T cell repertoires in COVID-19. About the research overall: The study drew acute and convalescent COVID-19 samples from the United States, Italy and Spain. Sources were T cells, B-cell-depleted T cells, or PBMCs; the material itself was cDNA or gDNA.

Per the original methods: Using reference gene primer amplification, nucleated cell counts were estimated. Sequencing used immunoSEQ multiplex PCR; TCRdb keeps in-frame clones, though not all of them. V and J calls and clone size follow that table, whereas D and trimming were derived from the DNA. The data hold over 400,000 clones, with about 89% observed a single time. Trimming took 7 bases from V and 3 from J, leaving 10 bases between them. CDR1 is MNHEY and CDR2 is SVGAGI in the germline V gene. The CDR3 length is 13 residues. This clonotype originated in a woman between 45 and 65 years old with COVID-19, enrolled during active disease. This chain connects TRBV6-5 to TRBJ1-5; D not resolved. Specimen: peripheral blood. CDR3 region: CASKRDFNQPQHF. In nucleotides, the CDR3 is TGTGCCAGCAAGCGGGATTTCAATCAGCCCCAGCATTTT.